This TCR beta chain was observed in a study of metastatic and nonmetastatic thyroid tumors. Across the study: Malignant thyroid and benign thyroid patients provided blood and tumor or nodule tissue whose repertoires were compared.

TCRdb reanalyzed the PCR reads via MiXCR. The sample consists of around 30,000 clones, 9.5% to 14% of them appearing once. CDR1 and CDR2 (germline): ENHRY, SYGVKD. Trimming at V came to 2 bases and at J to 4 bases, leaving 9 bases not matched to a gene. The CDR3 spans 17 residues. Thyroid surgery was preceded by no treatment in any patient. Many counts were recorded for this clone. The sequence was collected from a female donor with papillary thyroid cancer or a benign thyroid nodule (not recorded which). Some clones in this sample may be carry-over from other donors' samples. The chain has TRBV10-3 and TRBJ2-3; the match to TRBD2 covers 10 bases. Sequencing was carried out using blood. This CDR3 reads CAISENGLAGVADTQYF. CDR3 nucleotide sequence: TGTGCCATCAGTGAGAATGGCCTAGCGGGAGTAGCAGATACGCAGTATTTT.